This T cell receptor (beta chain) is drawn from a study of early T cells in non-severe SARS-CoV-2 infection. The sample holds a few counts of this clonotype. The germline V gene has CDR1 SGHKS and CDR2 YYEKEE (reference sequence). V lost 3 bases to trimming and J lost 5 bases; unmatched junction nucleotides: 11. The CDR3 is made up of 16 amino acids. The library protocol tagged individual cDNA molecules with unique molecular identifiers. TCRdb fed the 5' RACE reads into MiXCR, producing one record per CDR3 protein. The table lists fewer than 80,000 distinct CDR3 sequences, roughly a tenth of them singletons.

The sequenced sample was whole blood. The receptor's source is an adult who was a healthcare worker with PCR-confirmed SARS-CoV-2 infection or an uninfected control (not recorded which). V usage is TRBV5-5 and J usage is TRBJ2-3; TRBD2 aligns across 8 bases. This chain's CDR3 is CASSSELAAAVDTQYF. CDR3 bases: TGTGCCAGCAGCTCCGAACTAGCGGCGGCAGTAGATACGCAGTATTTT.